This T cell receptor beta chain was profiled in a study of patients and donors after allogeneic stem cell transplantation. One entry per CDR3 protein results from TCRdb running MiXCR on the RT-PCR reads. This sample has about 960,000 distinct CDR3 sequences, with around 17% found just once. Sequenced material: blood, either unsorted or a sorted T cell fraction (not recorded which). The clonotype was recovered from a human donor who was either an allogeneic HSCT recipient or a stem cell or donor lymphocyte infusion donor (not recorded which). It is not recorded whose cells these are; they may come from a transplant donor.

The CDR3 nucleotides are TGTGCGTTTGTCTGGGGGGTCACTGAAGCTTTCTTT. Its protein product is CAFVWGVTEAFF. The J gene is TRBJ1-1, the V gene TRBV30, with D possibly matching TRBD1 (5 bases). Germline-derived CDR1 and CDR2 are GTSNPN and SVGIG (reference sequence). The length of the CDR3 is 12 residues.